This T cell receptor beta chain appears in the sequencing data of a study of metastatic and nonmetastatic thyroid tumors. Overall study: Peripheral blood and tumor or nodule samples from malignant and benign thyroid patients were compared.

Per the authors' pipeline: Across clinicopathological groups, CDR3 differences served as the basis for building a distant-metastasis classifier for papillary thyroid cancer. TCRdb reprocessed the PCR reads using MiXCR. The V and J calls, along with clone size, are taken from TCRdb and not from the paper's own processing. The sample yields about 25,000 clones, about 13% seen once. The CDR3 consists of 13 residues. Germline V lookup: CDR1 MNHEY, CDR2 SVGEGT. With 2 bases removed from V and 4 bases from J, the gap between germline ends came to 6 bases. No patient had received any treatment before thyroid surgery. Comment on this clone: Its antigen is not identified.

The study, taken as a whole, reports: According to reports, the diversity of TCR beta was significantly higher in malignant thyroid tumors than in benign nodules, and this held in both blood and tumor samples.

The chain recombines TRBV6-2 or TRBV6-3 with TRBJ2-1; D gene unclear. The TCR comes from a female donor with papillary thyroid cancer or a benign thyroid nodule (not recorded which). Some clones in this sample may be carry-over from other donors' samples. Sequenced input: blood. CDR3 nucleotides: TGTGCCAGCAGTTACCTACCGTACAATGAGCAGTTCTTC. The encoded protein is CASSYLPYNEQFF.